This T cell receptor beta chain appears in the sequencing data of a study of cytomegalovirus exposure and HLA in healthy donors. The V end lost 6 bases, the J end lost 8 bases, and 16 bases lay between the germline ends. Germline V lookup: CDR1 MDHEN, CDR2 SYDVKM. CDR3 length equals 13 residues. 13 Jbeta primers and 60 Vbeta primers were used for the PCR. This table comes from immunoSEQ multiplex PCR, and its TCRdb copy is limited to in-frame clones, with some not included. The sample contains some 110,000 clones, about 69% of which appear only once. Source material: PBMCs. This chain uses TRBV28 with TRBJ1-2; no clear D. This TCR derives from a woman younger than 35 in good health and CMV-seronegative. The chain's CDR3 is CASSEEKARGYTF. The CDR3 bases are TGTGCCAGCAGCGAGGAAAAGGCGCGAGGCTACACCTTC.